These 12 T cell receptor beta chains came from one sample sequenced in a study of early T cells in non-severe SARS-CoV-2 infection. Each CDR3 protein is one row after TCRdb ran MiXCR on the 5' RACE reads. The table shows 75,000 to 95,000 distinct CDR3 sequences, with around a sixth occurring only once. The source material was whole blood, sampled at baseline. All receptors come from an adult who was a healthcare worker with PCR-confirmed SARS-CoV-2 infection or an uninfected control (not recorded which).

V usage is TRBV6-1 and J usage is TRBJ2-2, with D possibly called TRBD1 or TRBD2 (6 bases each). Germline CDR1 reads MNHNS; CDR2 reads SASEGT. CDR3 length: 14 amino acids. The V gene lost 3 bases and the J gene lost 6 bases, with 11 bases spanning the gap. CDR3 DNA sequence: TGTGCCAGCAGTGATATGGGGGGCGCCGGGGAGCTGTTTTTT. Protein product: CASSDMGGAGELFF.

This clonotype appeared many times. The V call is TRBV6-5, the J call TRBJ2-5; D is perhaps TRBD1 (6 bases). The length of the CDR3 is 15 residues. Trimming removed 2 bases at V and 7 bases at J, with 17 bases between. CDR1 and CDR2 (germline): MNHEY, SVGAGI. The CDR3 region has the DNA TGTGCCAGCAGTTACACAGGGCCTATTTCGGGGACCCAGTACTTC. It codes for CASSYTGPISGTQYF.

As regards this clonotype: This clone may be a read error of a much larger clone one base away. This is likely a read error, given that the CDR3 carries no conserved phenylalanine or tryptophan at its end. J is TRBJ2-7 and V is TRBV7-8, with 7 bases fitting TRBD2. The V segment lost 3 bases and the J segment 1 base; nucleotides outside the gene matches: 9. Per the germline V gene, CDR1 is SGHVS and CDR2 is FQNEAQ. The CDR3 length is 16 residues. The CDR3 bases are TGTGCCAGCAGCTTCGTAGCGGGTCAGGGATCCTACGAGCAGTACTAC. Translating it yields CASSFVAGQGSYEQYY.

This clonotype was observed a few times. CDR3 residues: CASSSPQGGSEKLFF. CDR3 DNA sequence: TGTGCCAGCAGTTCCCCACAGGGGGGCAGCGAAAAACTGTTTTTT. V usage is TRBV6-6 and J usage is TRBJ1-4, with 8 bases fitting TRBD1. CDR3 length: 15 amino acids. The V segment lost 4 bases and the J segment 8 bases; nucleotides outside the gene matches: 9. Germline V lookup: CDR1 MNHNY, CDR2 SVGAGI (reference sequence).

For the CDR3, the DNA is TGTGCCAGCGAAGAAATGGGGTTTGGGGTTGGGGAGCTGTTTTTT. Its translation is CASEEMGFGVGELFF. This chain connects TRBV7-2 to TRBJ2-2; D is uncertain. This CDR3 is built from 15 residues. The germline CDR1 and CDR2 sequences are SGHTA and FQGNSA. The ends were cut back, 8 bases at V and 8 bases at J, with 21 bases in the middle.

In this sample, this clonotype turned up many times. The genes are TRBV6-6 and TRBJ2-7, with TRBD1 matching 9 bases. V lost 6 bases to trimming and J lost 4 bases; unmatched junction nucleotides: 19. The CDR3 runs 18 residues. CDR1 and CDR2 from the germline V gene are MNHNY and SVGAGI (reference sequence). This CDR3 reads CASSDRGGLYGRIYEQYF. As DNA, the CDR3 is TGTGCCAGCAGCGACAGGGGGGGACTTTACGGGAGGATATACGAGCAGTACTTC.

This clonotype was recorded a few times. The J gene is TRBJ2-5, the V gene TRBV12-3 or TRBV12-4; possible D gene TRBD1, 6 bases. The CDR3 loop spans 15 amino acids. The V gene lost 4 bases and the J gene lost 8 bases, with 20 bases spanning the gap. Written as DNA, the CDR3 is TGTGCCAGCAGTTCAGGACAGATACAAGACACCACCCAGTACTTC. Residues: CASSSGQIQDTTQYF.

The chain carries TRBV11-2 and TRBJ2-7; the D gene is possibly TRBD1 (5 bases). V was cut by 5 bases and J by 3 bases, with 17 bases left in between. Germline-derived CDR1 and CDR2 are SGHAT and FQNNGV. The CDR3 covers 15 residues. The CDR3 here is CASSIQGAPVYEQYF. Here the CDR3 DNA reads TGTGCCAGCAGCATCCAGGGTGCACCAGTCTACGAGCAGTACTTC.

This sequence joins TRBV11-2 and TRBJ1-6; D is unresolved. The CDR3 is made up of 12 amino acids. The germline V gene has CDR1 SGHAT and CDR2 FQNNGV. Deletions cut 3 bases from V and 10 bases from J, with 7 bases between. The CDR3 DNA reads as TGTGCCAGCAGCTTGGGTTCATCACCCCTCCACTTT. Its protein is CASSLGSSPLHF.

This chain connects TRBV5-1 to TRBJ2-2; 7 positions agree with TRBD2. The V and J ends lost 1 base and 0 bases, in that order; junction bases with no gene match: 6. This CDR3 spans 17 amino acids. Germline assignment: CDR1 SGHRS and CDR2 YFSETQ. Here the CDR3 DNA reads TGCGCCAGCAGCTTGACTAGCGCAACCTCGAACACCGGGGAGCTGTTTTTT. As protein: CASSLTSATSNTGELFF.

This clonotype has more than one count but fewer than ten. This chain uses TRBV7-6 with TRBJ2-7; TRBD1 aligns across 12 bases. The CDR3 is made up of 16 amino acids. CDR1 and CDR2 (germline): SGHVS, FNYEAQ. The ends lost 5 bases at V and 4 bases at J; junction bases unmatched: 9. The DNA of the CDR3 is TGTGCCAGCAGCCGCCGGGACAGGGGGCTGAGATACGAGCAGTACTTC. It codes for CASSRRDRGLRYEQYF.

This clonotype was counted between two and nine times. This CDR3 is CAEGGGSYNEQFF. As DNA, the CDR3 is TGTGCAGAGGGTGGGGGCTCCTACAATGAGCAGTTCTTC. The chain couples TRBV6-5 to TRBJ2-1, with D perhaps matching TRBD1 or TRBD2 (5 bases each). This CDR3 spans 13 amino acids. Germline CDR1 reads MNHEY; CDR2 reads SVGAGI.